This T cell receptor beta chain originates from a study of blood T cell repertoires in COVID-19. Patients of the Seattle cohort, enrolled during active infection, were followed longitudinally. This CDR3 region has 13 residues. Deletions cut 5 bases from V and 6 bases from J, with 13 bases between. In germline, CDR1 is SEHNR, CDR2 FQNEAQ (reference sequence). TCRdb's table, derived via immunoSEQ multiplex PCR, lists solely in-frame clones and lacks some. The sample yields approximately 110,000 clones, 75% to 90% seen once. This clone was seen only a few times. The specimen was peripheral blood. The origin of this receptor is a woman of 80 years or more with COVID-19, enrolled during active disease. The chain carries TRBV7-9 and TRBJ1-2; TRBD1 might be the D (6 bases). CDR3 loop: CASSAKTGHGYTF. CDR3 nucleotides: TGTGCCAGCAGCGCCAAAACAGGGCATGGCTACACCTTC.